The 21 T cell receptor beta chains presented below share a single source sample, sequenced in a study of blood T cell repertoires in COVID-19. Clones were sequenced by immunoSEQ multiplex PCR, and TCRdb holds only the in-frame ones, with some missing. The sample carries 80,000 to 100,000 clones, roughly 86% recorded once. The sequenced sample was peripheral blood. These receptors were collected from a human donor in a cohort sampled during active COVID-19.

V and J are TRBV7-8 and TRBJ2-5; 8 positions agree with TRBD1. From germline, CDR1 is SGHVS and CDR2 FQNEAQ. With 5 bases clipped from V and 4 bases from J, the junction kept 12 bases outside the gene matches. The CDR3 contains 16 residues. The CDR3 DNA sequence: TGTGCCAGCAGCCCCCGTGCAGGGGGCTTAGTAGAGACCCAGTACTTC. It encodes CASSPRAGGLVETQYF.

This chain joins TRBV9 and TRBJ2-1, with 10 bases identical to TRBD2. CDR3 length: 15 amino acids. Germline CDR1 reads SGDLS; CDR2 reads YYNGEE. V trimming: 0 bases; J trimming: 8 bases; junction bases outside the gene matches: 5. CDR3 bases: TGTGCCAGCAGCGTAGCTAGCGGGAGTCCACATGAGCAGTTCTTC. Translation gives CASSVASGSPHEQFF. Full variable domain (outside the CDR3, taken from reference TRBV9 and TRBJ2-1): DSGVTQTPKHLITATGQRVTLRCSPRSGDLSVYWYQQSLDQGLQFLIQYYNGEERAKGNILERFSAQQFPDLHSELNLSSLELGDSALYFCASSVASGSPHEQFFGPGTRLTVL.

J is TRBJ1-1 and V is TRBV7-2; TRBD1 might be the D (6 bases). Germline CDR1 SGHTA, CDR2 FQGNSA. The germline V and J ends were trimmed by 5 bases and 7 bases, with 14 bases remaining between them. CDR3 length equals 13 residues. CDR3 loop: CASSGSSGVEAFF. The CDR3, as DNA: TGTGCCAGCAGCGGAAGTTCAGGGGTTGAAGCTTTCTTT.

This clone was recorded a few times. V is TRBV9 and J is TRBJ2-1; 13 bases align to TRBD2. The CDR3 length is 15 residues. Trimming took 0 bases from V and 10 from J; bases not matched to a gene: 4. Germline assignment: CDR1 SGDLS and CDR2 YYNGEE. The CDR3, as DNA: TGTGCCAGCAGCGTAGGGACTAGCGGGAGCGGCGAGCAGTTCTTC. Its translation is CASSVGTSGSGEQFF.

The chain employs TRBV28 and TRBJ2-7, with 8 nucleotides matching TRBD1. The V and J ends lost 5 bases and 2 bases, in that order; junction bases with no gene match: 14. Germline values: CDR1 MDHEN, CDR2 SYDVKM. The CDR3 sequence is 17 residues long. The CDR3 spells CASSPAPQRQGTYEQYF. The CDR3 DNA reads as TGTGCCAGCAGTCCGGCCCCTCAAAGACAGGGGACCTACGAGCAGTACTTC.

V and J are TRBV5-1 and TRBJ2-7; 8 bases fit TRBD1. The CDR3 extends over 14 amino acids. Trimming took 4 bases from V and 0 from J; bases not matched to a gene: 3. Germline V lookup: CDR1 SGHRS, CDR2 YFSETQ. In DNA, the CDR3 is TGCGCCAGCAGCACTACAGGGGGCTCCTACGAGCAGTACTTC. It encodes CASSTTGGSYEQYF. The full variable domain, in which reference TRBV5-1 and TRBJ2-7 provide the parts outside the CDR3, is KAGVTQTPRYLIKTRGQQVTLSCSPISGHRSVSWYQQTPGQGLQFLFEYFSETQRNKGNFPGRFSGRQFSNSRSEMNVSTLELGDSALYLCASSTTGGSYEQYFGPGTRLTVT.

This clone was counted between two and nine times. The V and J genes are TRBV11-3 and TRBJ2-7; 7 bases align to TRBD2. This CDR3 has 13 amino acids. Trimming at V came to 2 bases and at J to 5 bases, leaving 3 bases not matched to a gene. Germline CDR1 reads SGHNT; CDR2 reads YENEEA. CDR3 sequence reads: CASSLMSGDEQYF. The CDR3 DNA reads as TGTGCCAGCAGCTTAATGAGCGGGGACGAGCAGTACTTC. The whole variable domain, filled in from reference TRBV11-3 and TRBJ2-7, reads EAGVVQSPRYKIIEKKQPVAFWCNPISGHNTLYWYLQNLGQGPELLIRYENEEAVDDSQLPKDRFSAERLKGVDSTLKIQPAELGDSAVYLCASSLMSGDEQYFGPGTRLTVT.

The CDR3 protein is CASSLYPEYEQYF. CDR3 in DNA: TGTGCCAGCAGTTTATACCCGGAGTACGAGCAGTACTTC. The rearrangement links TRBV12-3 or TRBV12-4 to TRBJ2-7; no reliable D call. Trimming shortened V by 2 bases and J by 4 bases, and 9 bases separated the two germline ends. This CDR3 contains 13 residues.

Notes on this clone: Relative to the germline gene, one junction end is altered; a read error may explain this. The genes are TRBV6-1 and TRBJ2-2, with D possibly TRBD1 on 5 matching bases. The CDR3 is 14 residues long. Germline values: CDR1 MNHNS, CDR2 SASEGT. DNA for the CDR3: TGTGCCAGCAGGGAAGGGGCCGCCACCGGGGAGCTGTTTTTT. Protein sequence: CASREGAATGELFF.

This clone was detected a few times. DNA of the CDR3: TGTGCCAGCGCCTGGGAACAGGGGGACTCAAATAGCAATCAGCCCCAGCATTTT. Translated: CASAWEQGDSNSNQPQHF. This sequence joins TRBV19 and TRBJ1-5; TRBD1 aligns across 8 bases. J gave up 0 bases and V 9 bases, and 16 bases lay outside the gene matches. Germline assignment: CDR1 LNHDA and CDR2 SQIVND (reference sequence). This CDR3 comprises 18 residues.

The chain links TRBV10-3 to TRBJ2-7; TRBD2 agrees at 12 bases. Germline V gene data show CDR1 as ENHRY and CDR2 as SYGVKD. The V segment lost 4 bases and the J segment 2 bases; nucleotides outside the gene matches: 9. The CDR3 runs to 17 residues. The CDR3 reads CAISAGLAGTRAYEQYF. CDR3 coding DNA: TGTGCCATCAGTGCCGGACTAGCGGGGACCCGAGCCTACGAGCAGTACTTC.

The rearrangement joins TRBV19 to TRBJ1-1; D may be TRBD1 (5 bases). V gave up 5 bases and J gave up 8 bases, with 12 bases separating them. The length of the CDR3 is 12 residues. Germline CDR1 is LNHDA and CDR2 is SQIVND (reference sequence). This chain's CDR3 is CASSALGGEAFF. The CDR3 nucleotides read TGTGCCAGTAGTGCCCTCGGGGGGGAAGCTTTCTTT.

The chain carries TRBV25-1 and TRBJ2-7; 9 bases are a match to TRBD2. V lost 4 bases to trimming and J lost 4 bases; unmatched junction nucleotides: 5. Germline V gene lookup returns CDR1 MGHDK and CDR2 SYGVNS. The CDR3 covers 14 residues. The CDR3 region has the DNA TGTGCCAGCAGTGTTGGACTAGCGTATTACGAGCAGTACTTC. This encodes CASSVGLAYYEQYF.

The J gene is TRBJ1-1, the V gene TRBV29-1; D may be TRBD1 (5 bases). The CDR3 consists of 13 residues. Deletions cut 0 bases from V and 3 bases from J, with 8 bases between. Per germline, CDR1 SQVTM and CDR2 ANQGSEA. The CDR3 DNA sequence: TGCAGCGTTGAAGAGCACAGGCACACTGAAGCTTTCTTT. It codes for CSVEEHRHTEAFF.

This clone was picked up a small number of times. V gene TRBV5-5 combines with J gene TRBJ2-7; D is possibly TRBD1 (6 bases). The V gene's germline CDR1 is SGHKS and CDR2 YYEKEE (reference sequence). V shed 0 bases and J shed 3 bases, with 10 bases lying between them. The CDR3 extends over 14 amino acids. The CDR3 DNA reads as TGTGCCAGCAGCTTGGATGCAGGGGTCTACGAGCAGTACTTC. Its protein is CASSLDAGVYEQYF.

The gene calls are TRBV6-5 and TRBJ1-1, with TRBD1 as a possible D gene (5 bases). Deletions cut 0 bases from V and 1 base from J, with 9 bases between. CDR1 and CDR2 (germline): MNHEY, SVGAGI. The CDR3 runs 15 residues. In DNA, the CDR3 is TGTGCCAGCAGTTACTCGATCGGGGGGAACACTGAAGCTTTCTTT. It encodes CASSYSIGGNTEAFF.

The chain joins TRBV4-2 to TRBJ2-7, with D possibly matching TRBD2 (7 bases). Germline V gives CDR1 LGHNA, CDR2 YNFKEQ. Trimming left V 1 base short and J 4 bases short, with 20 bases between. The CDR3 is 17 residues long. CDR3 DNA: TGTGCCAGCAGCCAAGTCGGGACAACGGCGGGAGTTTACGAGCAGTACTTC. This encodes CASSQVGTTAGVYEQYF.

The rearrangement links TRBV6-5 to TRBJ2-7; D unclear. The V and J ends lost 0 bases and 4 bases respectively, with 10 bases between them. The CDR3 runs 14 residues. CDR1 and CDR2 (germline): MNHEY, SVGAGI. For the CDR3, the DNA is TGTGCCAGCAGTTACTCGTTGGAAGCGTACGAGCAGTACTTC. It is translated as CASSYSLEAYEQYF.

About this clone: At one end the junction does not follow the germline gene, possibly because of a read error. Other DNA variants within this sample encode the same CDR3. In DNA, the CDR3 is TGTGCCAGTAGCCAAGGGGGACTAGAATACTACGAGCAGTACTTC. Translated: CASSQGGLEYYEQYF. The chain links TRBV4-2 to TRBJ2-7; 8 nucleotides agree with TRBD2. CDR1 and CDR2 (germline): LGHNA, YNFKEQ. The CDR3 consists of 15 residues.

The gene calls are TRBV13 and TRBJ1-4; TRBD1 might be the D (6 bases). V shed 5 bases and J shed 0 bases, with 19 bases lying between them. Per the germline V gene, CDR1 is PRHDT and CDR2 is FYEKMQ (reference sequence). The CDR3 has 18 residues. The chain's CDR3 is CASSRALRQVATNEKLFF. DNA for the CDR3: TGTGCCAGCAGCCGAGCCTTAAGACAGGTTGCAACTAATGAAAAACTGTTTTTT.

DNA for the CDR3: TGTGCCAGCAGCTGGGGACAGGTTCCCAATCAGCCCCAGCATTTT. This encodes CASSWGQVPNQPQHF. The chain has TRBV5-6 and TRBJ1-5, with TRBD1 identical over 8 bases. Germline V gene sequence: CDR1 SGHDT, CDR2 YYEEEE. CDR3 length equals 15 residues. V trimming: 3 bases; J trimming: 3 bases; junction bases outside the gene matches: 5.